The 22 T cell receptor beta chains given below trace back to one sample, sequenced in a study of blood T cell repertoires in COVID-19. Data came from immunoSEQ multiplex PCR; TCRdb stores just in-frame clones and leaves some out. The profile shows about 280,000 clones, about 88% of them singletons. Sequencing was performed on peripheral blood. These receptors came from a woman aged 70-85 years with COVID-19, enrolled during active disease.

The V call is TRBV27, the J call TRBJ1-3; TRBD1 matches 7 bases. CDR1 MNHEY and CDR2 SMNVEV come from the germline V gene (reference sequence). This CDR3 spans 14 amino acids. Trimming cost V 2 bases and J 2 bases; bases outside gene matches: 0. The CDR3 DNA is TGTGCCAGCAGTTTAAGGGGGCCTGGAAACACCATATATTTT. Amino acids: CASSLRGPGNTIYF.

The V and J genes are TRBV24-1 and TRBJ2-2; D perhaps matches TRBD1 (6 bases). The CDR3 length is 15 residues. The V and J ends lost 3 bases and 7 bases respectively, with 14 bases between them. Germline CDR1 and CDR2: KGHDR and SFDVKD. CDR3: CATSDPVTGYGELFF. Written as DNA, the CDR3 is TGTGCCACCAGTGATCCCGTCACAGGGTACGGGGAGCTGTTTTTT.

V usage is TRBV19 and J usage is TRBJ1-6; 11 positions match TRBD1. This CDR3 region has 20 residues. Losses at the gene ends were 4 bases for V and 2 bases for J; bases not matched to a gene: 13. CDR1 and CDR2 (germline): LNHDA, SQIVND (reference sequence). In DNA, the CDR3 is TGTGCCAGTAGTACCCGACCCGGGACAGGGGGGTACCCCTATAATTCACCCCTCCACTTT. Translated, it gives CASSTRPGTGGYPYNSPLHF.

The V call is TRBV19, the J call TRBJ1-2, with 10 bases identical to TRBD1. The CDR3 spans 15 residues. CDR1 and CDR2 (germline): LNHDA, SQIVND (reference sequence). V lost 4 bases to trimming and J lost 5 bases; unmatched junction nucleotides: 7. Here the CDR3 DNA reads TGTGCCAGTAGTACCCGACAGGGGGCCCCTTATGGCTACACCTTC. Protein product: CASSTRQGAPYGYTF.

The J gene is TRBJ1-3, the V gene TRBV19; the match to TRBD1 covers 11 bases. CDR1 LNHDA and CDR2 SQIVND come from the germline V gene (reference sequence). The junction had 7 bases not matched to a gene; V was cut back by 5 bases and J by 4 bases. CDR3 length: 16 amino acids. The CDR3: CASSPRDRGNGNTIYF. CDR3 nucleotides: TGTGCCAGTAGTCCCCGGGACAGGGGGAACGGAAACACCATATATTTT.

The chain is built from TRBV11-2 and TRBJ1-2, with D perhaps matching TRBD1 (5 bases). CDR3 length equals 13 residues. The germline V gene has CDR1 SGHAT and CDR2 FQNNGV. V dropped 6 bases and J dropped 8 bases, with 16 bases sitting between them. The CDR3 sequence is CASRKDPKGGYTF. Here the CDR3 DNA reads TGTGCCAGCAGGAAGGACCCCAAGGGGGGCTACACCTTC.

J is TRBJ1-1 and V is TRBV7-9; possibly TRBD1 for D (5 bases). Germline V CDR1 and CDR2: SEHNR, FQNEAQ (reference sequence). Trimming removed 0 bases from V and 1 base from J, with 12 bases in between. This CDR3 region has 16 residues. The CDR3 DNA reads TGTGCCAGCAGCTTAGCGGCGGGACTGCCGAACACTGAAGCTTTCTTT. Translating gives CASSLAAGLPNTEAFF.

This clone showed up just once. The V call is TRBV7-2, the J call TRBJ2-7; the D is unclear. Germline V gene lookup returns CDR1 SGHTA and CDR2 FQGNSA. The CDR3 is 12 residues long. V lost 2 bases to trimming and J lost 2 bases, with 4 bases between them. DNA for the CDR3: TGTGCCAGCAGCTTACTTGCCTACGAGCAGTACTTC. It encodes CASSLLAYEQYF.

In its sample, this clone was seen a few times. The chain has TRBV11-2 and TRBJ2-7; 7 positions agree with TRBD1. Looked up from germline, CDR1 is SGHAT and CDR2 is FQNNGV. J lost 4 bases, V lost 4 bases, and 7 bases had no gene match. The CDR3 has 14 amino acids. Written as DNA, the CDR3 is TGTGCCAGCAGCTCGGAGAGGGGGCGGTACGAGCAGTACTTC. It codes for CASSSERGRYEQYF.

V gene TRBV10-2 combines with J gene TRBJ1-1; D call uncertain. This CDR3 is built from 12 residues. Between the trimmed V and J ends, which lost 0 bases and 8 bases, there was a span of 7 bases. The germline CDR1 and CDR2 sequences are WSHSY and SAAADI. CDR3 in amino acids: CASSESSVEAFF. The CDR3 bases are TGCGCCAGCAGTGAGTCGTCGGTAGAAGCTTTCTTT.

This clone was recorded only once. The rearrangement links TRBV14 to TRBJ1-3, with D possibly being TRBD1 (5 bases). Deletions cut 3 bases from V and 4 bases from J, with 7 bases between. In germline, CDR1 is SGHDN, CDR2 FVKESK. This CDR3 spans 13 amino acids. The CDR3 coding sequence is TGTGCCAGCAGCCAGACAGAAGGAAACACCATATATTTT. As protein: CASSQTEGNTIYF. Full variable domain (rest looked up from reference TRBV14 and TRBJ1-3): EAGVTQFPSHSVIEKGQTVTLRCDPISGHDNLYWYRRVMGKEIKFLLHFVKESKQDESGMPNNRFLAERTGGTYSTLKVQPAELEDSGVYFCASSQTEGNTIYFGEGSWLTVV.

The genes are TRBV30 and TRBJ2-1; maybe TRBD2 (7 bases). Germline V CDR1 and CDR2: GTSNPN, SVGIG (reference sequence). The CDR3 has 14 residues. The V and J ends lost 0 bases and 7 bases respectively, with 13 bases between them. As DNA, the CDR3 is TGTGCCTGGAGTGTGAGGGGGGGCCGGAATGAGCAGTTCTTC. It translates to CAWSVRGGRNEQFF. Complete variable domain (other parts from reference TRBV30 and TRBJ2-1): SQTIHQWPATLVQPVGSPLSLECTVEGTSNPNLYWYRQAAGRGLQLLFYSVGIGQISSEVPQNLSASRPQDRQFILSSKKLLLSDSGFYLCAWSVRGGRNEQFFGPGTRLTVL.

The chain combines TRBV28 with TRBJ2-7; TRBD2 matches at 7 bases. The CDR3 totals 15 residues. After removal of 4 bases from V and 6 bases from J, the junction contained 12 bases not matched to a gene. Germline CDR1 is MDHEN and CDR2 is SYDVKM. The CDR3 DNA is TGTGCCAGCAGTTCTCCCTTTGAGGGGACTATCGAGCAGTACTTC. It encodes CASSSPFEGTIEQYF.

This chain links TRBV3-1 (or the pseudogene TRBV3-2) with TRBJ1-2; the D gene is possibly TRBD1 (6 bases). Germline values: CDR1 LGHDT, CDR2 YNNKEL (reference sequence). The V end lost 0 bases, the J end lost 2 bases, and 13 bases lay between the germline ends. CDR3 size: 16 residues. The CDR3 DNA follows: TGTGCCAGCAGCCAAGATTTAGGGGGATTGAACTATGGCTACACCTTC. This codes for CASSQDLGGLNYGYTF.

The chain employs TRBV2 and TRBJ1-1, with 8 bases fitting TRBD1. The V gene's germline CDR1 is SNHLY and CDR2 FYNNEI. Germline trimming cut 3 bases from V and 3 bases from J; bases unmatched to any gene: 3. This CDR3 has 14 amino acids. DNA for the CDR3: TGTGCCAGCAGTGACGGACAGGGCTACACTGAAGCTTTCTTT. It encodes CASSDGQGYTEAFF.

The sample holds one count of this clone. The CDR3 protein is CASSPGAGNTIYF. CDR3 coding DNA: TGTGCCAGCAGCCCCGGGGCTGGAAACACCATATATTTT. This chain links TRBV7-3 with TRBJ1-3; no definite D call. Germline V lookup: CDR1 SGHTA, CDR2 FQGTGA. The CDR3 spans 13 residues. V was clipped by 5 bases and J by 2 bases, with 7 bases between them.

The chain joins TRBV5-6 to TRBJ2-7; D ambiguous. The germline V gene has CDR1 SGHDT and CDR2 YYEEEE. The CDR3 loop spans 13 amino acids. V lost 4 bases and J 0 bases, leaving 8 bases between the germline ends. The CDR3 protein is CASSPDTSYEQYF. As DNA, the CDR3 is TGTGCCAGCAGCCCAGACACCTCCTACGAGCAGTACTTC.

The V gene is TRBV30, the J gene TRBJ1-1; a possible D gene is TRBD1 (6 bases). The germline V gene has CDR1 GTSNPN and CDR2 SVGIG (reference sequence). The CDR3 spans 13 residues. The V and J ends lost 6 bases and 10 bases respectively, with 21 bases between them. This chain's CDR3 is CACDFRDTAGAFF. Here the CDR3 DNA reads TGTGCCTGTGACTTCCGGGACACCGCCGGAGCTTTCTTT.

This chain joins TRBV7-2 and TRBJ1-5; 9 bases agree with TRBD1. The V and J ends lost 0 bases and 7 bases, in that order; junction bases with no gene match: 4. CDR1 SGHTA and CDR2 FQGNSA come from the germline V gene. The CDR3 consists of 15 residues. CDR3 loop: CASSLAGQGYQPQHF. The CDR3 DNA is TGTGCCAGCAGCTTAGCGGGACAGGGCTACCAGCCCCAGCATTTT.

The chain couples TRBV4-3 to TRBJ2-7; the D gene is possibly TRBD2 (6 bases). The germline gives CDR1 LGHNA, CDR2 YSLEER. V gave up 8 bases and J gave up 1 base, with 15 bases separating them. The CDR3 is 14 residues long. In nucleotides, the CDR3 is TGCGCCAGCGCCCGGGACTCCGGTTCCTACGAGCAGTACTTC. It encodes CASARDSGSYEQYF.

CDR3 sequence: CATSDSTEHGYTF. For the CDR3, the DNA is TGTGCCACCAGTGATTCAACAGAGCATGGCTACACCTTC. This chain links TRBV24-1 with TRBJ1-2; unclear D gene. The germline V and J ends were trimmed by 2 bases and 6 bases, with 9 bases remaining between them. Germline CDR1 reads KGHDR; CDR2 reads SFDVKD. The CDR3 sequence is 13 residues long.

V is TRBV5-6 and J is TRBJ1-5; the D gene is possibly TRBD1 (5 bases). The length of the CDR3 is 15 residues. Germline CDR1 and CDR2: SGHDT and YYEEEE. The V end was cut by 0 bases, the J end by 3 bases, with 10 bases between. This CDR3 is CASSLGQIFNQPQHF. Here the CDR3 DNA reads TGTGCCAGCAGCTTGGGACAGATATTCAATCAGCCCCAGCATTTT.